These 29 T cell receptor beta chains were sequenced from one sample in a study of blood T cell repertoires in COVID-19. Libraries were prepared by immunoSEQ multiplex PCR; TCRdb keeps only in-frame clonotypes and omits some of them. The top ten hold about 1.4% of the sample, which has 150,000 to 200,000 clones, roughly 86% seen once. The sequencing sample was made of peripheral blood. The source is a woman in her 50s with acute or convalescent COVID-19.

CDR3 sequence: CASSSPGLAFDEQYF. CDR3 nucleotide sequence: TGTGCCAGCAGTTCCCCGGGACTAGCGTTCGACGAGCAGTACTTC. The chain recombines TRBV6-2 or TRBV6-3 with TRBJ2-7; 10 bases match TRBD2. CDR3 size: 15 residues. The junction had 8 bases not matched to a gene; V was cut back by 4 bases and J by 5 bases. CDR1 MNHEY and CDR2 SVGEGT come from the germline V gene.

The V call is TRBV28, the J call TRBJ2-2; D gene uncertain. The ends were cut back, 10 bases at V and 1 base at J, with 4 bases in the middle. CDR1 and CDR2 (germline): MDHEN, SYDVKM. The CDR3 has 11 residues. The CDR3 spells CATQNTGELFF. As DNA, the CDR3 is TGTGCCACCCAGAACACCGGGGAGCTGTTTTTT.

CDR3 in DNA: TGTGCCAGCAGCTACCTCGGCGGCACTGAAGCTTTCTTT. This translates into CASSYLGGTEAFF. This sequence joins TRBV12-3 or TRBV12-4 and TRBJ1-1; D gene ambiguous. Between the trimmed V and J ends, which lost 6 bases and 4 bases, there was a span of 12 bases. The CDR3 totals 13 residues.

This rearrangement joins TRBV9 to TRBJ2-1; perhaps TRBD2 as D (5 bases). Trimming removed 2 bases from V and 11 bases from J, with 11 bases in between. Germline-derived CDR1 and CDR2 are SGDLS and YYNGEE. The CDR3 covers 12 residues. The CDR3 sequence: CASSVLRGKQFF. DNA for the CDR3: TGTGCCAGCAGCGTTCTTCGGGGAAAGCAGTTCTTC. Full variable domain (rest looked up from reference TRBV9 and TRBJ2-1): DSGVTQTPKHLITATGQRVTLRCSPRSGDLSVYWYQQSLDQGLQFLIQYYNGEERAKGNILERFSAQQFPDLHSELNLSSLELGDSALYFCASSVLRGKQFFGPGTRLTVL.

V and J are TRBV7-2 and TRBJ2-7, with TRBD1 as a possible D gene (6 bases). Trimming removed 5 bases at V and 3 bases at J, with 20 bases between. The CDR3 totals 16 residues. The germline V gene has CDR1 SGHTA and CDR2 FQGNSA. The CDR3 loop reads CASSPRGSASHYEQYF. The CDR3 bases are TGTGCCAGCAGCCCTAGGGGGTCCGCCTCCCACTACGAGCAGTACTTC.

The chain couples TRBV2 to TRBJ1-1; D is ambiguous. Germline V lookup: CDR1 SNHLY, CDR2 FYNNEI. Trimming removed 8 bases at V and 1 base at J, with 14 bases between. This CDR3 has 14 residues. The CDR3 nucleotides are TGTGCCAGCCAAGGCCGACGGGGGAACACTGAAGCTTTCTTT. Protein: CASQGRRGNTEAFF.

CDR3 loop: CASGLRQGDTGELFF. CDR3 coding DNA: TGTGCTAGTGGTTTGAGACAGGGGGACACCGGGGAGCTGTTTTTT. This chain joins TRBV12-5 and TRBJ2-2, with 9 positions matching TRBD1. The CDR3 runs to 15 residues. The trim removed 2 bases at V and 3 bases at J, leaving 1 base unmatched. Germline-derived CDR1 and CDR2 are LGHNT and FRNRAP.

For the CDR3, the DNA is TGTGCCAGTAGTATAGGGAGGACAGTAAATGAAAAACTGTTTTTT. It specifies CASSIGRTVNEKLFF. The chain has TRBV19 and TRBJ1-4, with a weak D call TRBD1 (6 bases). The germline V and J ends were trimmed by 1 base and 5 bases, with 11 bases remaining between them. The CDR3 totals 15 residues. CDR1 LNHDA and CDR2 SQIVND come from the germline V gene (reference sequence).

This chain links TRBV5-1 with TRBJ2-2, with D possibly matching TRBD2 (5 bases). Between the trimmed V and J ends, which lost 5 bases and 7 bases, there was a span of 9 bases. Germline loops: CDR1 SGHRS, CDR2 YFSETQ. The CDR3 consists of 12 residues. Here the CDR3 reads CASSPRVGELFF. DNA of the CDR3: TGCGCCAGCAGTCCGAGGGTCGGGGAGCTGTTTTTT.

The chain combines TRBV19 with TRBJ1-5, with D hard to call. CDR1 is LNHDA and CDR2 is SQIVND in the germline V gene (reference sequence). V was cut by 6 bases and J by 0 bases, with 9 bases left in between. This CDR3 region has 14 residues. The CDR3 spells CASSLVYSNQPQHF. The CDR3 DNA sequence: TGTGCCAGTAGCCTAGTATATAGCAATCAGCCCCAGCATTTT.

The CDR3 nucleotides are TGTGCCACCAGCAGAGATCTCGGGACAGGGATCCTCTATGGCTACACCTTC. It translates to CATSRDLGTGILYGYTF. The V gene is TRBV15, the J gene TRBJ1-2; 9 bases are a match to TRBD1. Looked up from germline, CDR1 is LNHNV and CDR2 is YYDKDF (reference sequence). V was pared by 0 bases and J by 4 bases, with 9 bases of the junction left unmatched. The CDR3 is 17 residues long. The whole variable domain, filled in from reference TRBV15 and TRBJ1-2, reads DAMVIQNPRYQVTQFGKPVTLSCSQTLNHNVMYWYQQKSSQAPKLLFHYYDKDFNNEADTPDNFQSRRPNTSFCFLDIRSPGLGDTAMYLCATSRDLGTGILYGYTFGSGTRLTVV.

The CDR3 reads CASSPDQGRGNQPQHF. CDR3 nucleotide sequence: TGCGCCAGCAGCCCGGATCAGGGGAGGGGGAATCAGCCCCAGCATTTT. The chain combines TRBV4-1 with TRBJ1-5; D is possibly TRBD1 (6 bases). In germline, CDR1 is MGHRA, CDR2 YSYEKL. This CDR3 region has 16 residues. Trimming pared 4 bases from V and 4 bases from J, leaving 17 bases between.

V gene TRBV4-3 combines with J gene TRBJ1-4, with D tentatively TRBD1 (5 bases). The CDR3 loop spans 17 amino acids. CDR1 LGHNA and CDR2 YSLEER come from the germline V gene. Trimming took off 1 base at V and 0 bases at J, with 12 bases between the two ends. The CDR3: CASSQGVQTATNEKLFF. The DNA of the CDR3 is TGCGCCAGCAGCCAAGGAGTACAGACAGCAACTAATGAAAAACTGTTTTTT.

The chain couples TRBV5-5 to TRBJ1-2, with TRBD1 as a possible D gene (5 bases). This CDR3 is built from 14 residues. V gave up 4 bases and J gave up 0 bases, with 10 bases separating them. Germline V gene sequence: CDR1 SGHKS, CDR2 YYEKEE (reference sequence). For the CDR3, the DNA is TGTGCCAGCAGCCCCGAGACAGCTAACTATGGCTACACCTTC. This gives the protein CASSPETANYGYTF.

The chain links TRBV27 to TRBJ1-5, with TRBD1 matching over 7 bases. Germline V gene data show CDR1 as MNHEY and CDR2 as SMNVEV (reference sequence). CDR3 length: 15 amino acids. The junction had 3 bases not matched to a gene; V was cut back by 2 bases and J by 2 bases. The CDR3 coding sequence is TGTGCCAGCAGTTTAGAGGGGGCGGGCAATCAGCCCCAGCATTTT. It specifies CASSLEGAGNQPQHF.

This chain's CDR3 is CASTPTGVYGYTF. The DNA for the CDR3 is TGTGCCAGCACCCCGACAGGGGTCTATGGCTACACCTTC. The J gene is TRBJ1-2, the V gene TRBV6-5; 8 positions match TRBD1. Germline loops: CDR1 MNHEY, CDR2 SVGAGI. CDR3 length equals 13 residues. V trimming: 7 bases; J trimming: 4 bases; junction bases outside the gene matches: 5.

The V gene is TRBV7-3, the J gene TRBJ2-1, with 9 positions matching TRBD2. The J segment lost 7 bases and the V segment lost 2 bases, leaving 0 bases of the junction unmatched. The CDR3 runs to 13 residues. CDR1 is SGHTA and CDR2 is FQGTGA in the germline V gene. CDR3 in amino acids: CASSLGLANEQFF. The CDR3 DNA is TGTGCCAGCAGCTTAGGACTAGCGAATGAGCAGTTCTTC. The variable domain in full, with the rest retrieved from reference TRBV7-3 and TRBJ2-1, is GAGVSQTPSNKVTEKGKYVELRCDPISGHTALYWYRQSLGQGPEFLIYFQGTGAADDSGLPNDRFFAVRPEGSVSTLKIQRTERGDSAVYLCASSLGLANEQFFGPGTRLTVL.

This chain joins TRBV5-5 and TRBJ2-7; TRBD2 matches 10 bases. The CDR3 runs to 16 residues. Germline assignment: CDR1 SGHKS and CDR2 YYEKEE (reference sequence). The V and J ends lost 2 bases and 0 bases, in that order; junction bases with no gene match: 5. CDR3 residues: CASSFTGTSVSYEQYF. Written as DNA, the CDR3 is TGTGCCAGCAGCTTTACCGGGACTAGCGTCTCCTACGAGCAGTACTTC.

V is TRBV13 and J is TRBJ2-1; D unresolved. The CDR3 runs 14 residues. Trimming cost V 5 bases and J 10 bases, with 18 bases left between them. Germline lookup yields CDR1 PRHDT and CDR2 FYEKMQ (reference sequence). CDR3 loop: CASSVPLVSQEQFF. The CDR3 region has the DNA TGTGCCAGCAGCGTCCCGCTAGTTTCCCAGGAGCAGTTCTTC. Drawing the rest from reference TRBV13 and TRBJ2-1, the complete variable domain is AAGVIQSPRHLIKEKRETATLKCYPIPRHDTVYWYQQGPGQDPQFLISFYEKMQSDKGSIPDRFSAQQFSDYHSELNMSSLELGDSALYFCASSVPLVSQEQFFGPGTRLTVL.

The chain employs TRBV7-2 and TRBJ1-1; D gene uncertain. CDR3 length: 14 amino acids. Trimming took off 1 base at V and 0 bases at J, with 6 bases between the two ends. From germline, CDR1 is SGHTA and CDR2 FQGNSA. In DNA form, the CDR3 reads TGTGCCAGCAGCTTAGTAGCCCTGAACACTGAAGCTTTCTTT. Translated: CASSLVALNTEAFF.

V and J are TRBV28 and TRBJ1-2; D is possibly TRBD1 (5 bases). Germline V lookup: CDR1 MDHEN, CDR2 SYDVKM. The CDR3 sequence is 16 residues long. V was shortened by 7 bases and J by 5 bases, with 23 bases between the two germline ends. CDR3 bases: TGTGCCAGCACCTTGGGGGGGAACAGCGGGCTATATGGCTACACCTTC. This translates into CASTLGGNSGLYGYTF.

This chain joins TRBV5-8 and TRBJ2-1, with a possible D match to TRBD2 (7 bases). The CDR3 runs to 15 residues. Trimming pared 7 bases from V and 6 bases from J, leaving 20 bases between. Germline V lookup: CDR1 SGHTS, CDR2 YDEGEE. CDR3 protein: CASWGREFSINEQFF. The DNA of the CDR3 is TGTGCCAGCTGGGGGCGGGAGTTTTCGATCAATGAGCAGTTCTTC.

About this clone: A junction boundary mismatches the germline segment, possibly from a read error. This sequence joins TRBV12-3 or TRBV12-4 and TRBJ1-2; D ambiguous. This CDR3 has 13 residues. The CDR3 region has the DNA TGTGCCAGCATTTTAGACGGGAGCTATGGCTACACCTTC. It specifies CASILDGSYGYTF.

In this sample, this clone turned up a few times. The chain carries TRBV18 and TRBJ2-5; 14 nucleotides agree with TRBD2. Germline CDR1 and CDR2: KGHSH and LQKENI. V shed 5 bases, J shed 4 bases, and the junction held 6 bases outside the gene matches. The CDR3 spans 16 residues. CDR3 residues: CASSSGTSGSGETQYF. CDR3 nucleotides: TGTGCCAGCTCATCCGGGACTAGCGGGAGTGGAGAGACCCAGTACTTC.

DNA for the CDR3: TGTGCCAGCTCACCATCCCAGGGAAAACAAGAGACCCAGTACTTC. Translated: CASSPSQGKQETQYF. The rearrangement uses TRBV18 and TRBJ2-5, with D maybe TRBD1 (5 bases). In germline, CDR1 is KGHSH, CDR2 LQKENI. CDR3 length: 15 amino acids. V lost 2 bases, J lost 2 bases, and 12 bases lay in between. Full variable domain (remainder filled in from reference TRBV18 and TRBJ2-5): NAGVMQNPRHLVRRRGQEARLRCSPMKGHSHVYWYRQLPEEGLKFMVYLQKENIIDESGMPKERFSAEFPKEGPSILRIQQVVRGDSAAYFCASSPSQGKQETQYFGPGTRLLVL.

This clone appeared once. The V call is TRBV10-2, the J call TRBJ1-6; the D gene is possibly TRBD1 (6 bases). This CDR3 has 14 amino acids. The germline V and J ends were trimmed by 3 bases and 9 bases, with 12 bases remaining between them. CDR1 and CDR2 from the germline V gene are WSHSY and SAAADI. The CDR3 sequence: CASSDSGVSSPLHF. CDR3 coding DNA: TGCGCCAGCAGTGATTCAGGGGTTAGTTCACCCCTCCACTTT.

The chain uses TRBV7-8 and TRBJ1-5, with D perhaps TRBD1 (5 bases). The CDR3 has 13 residues. V gave up 4 bases and J gave up 5 bases, with 9 bases separating them. Germline-derived CDR1 and CDR2 are SGHVS and FQNEAQ. The CDR3 here is CASSSDSHQPQHF. The CDR3 DNA is TGTGCCAGCAGCTCCGACAGCCATCAGCCCCAGCATTTT.

The genes are TRBV7-8 and TRBJ1-2, with 8 positions matching TRBD1. V lost 5 bases, J lost 4 bases, and 12 bases stayed unmatched. Germline V lookup: CDR1 SGHVS, CDR2 FQNEAQ. This CDR3 spans 16 amino acids. The CDR3 DNA reads TGTGCCAGCAGCCCCGGACTGAGACAGGGGATCTATGGCTACACCTTC. Translation gives CASSPGLRQGIYGYTF.

The chain uses TRBV19 and TRBJ2-4; 9 bases are shared with TRBD2. The CDR3 has 14 amino acids. CDR1 and CDR2 from the germline V gene are LNHDA and SQIVND (reference sequence). The V and J ends lost 10 bases and 2 bases, in that order; junction bases with no gene match: 6. The DNA for the CDR3 is TGTGCCACTGGACTAGCGTCTTCCAAAAACATTCAGTACTTC. This gives the protein CATGLASSKNIQYF.